This T cell receptor (beta chain) stems from a study of blood T cell repertoires in COVID-19. Turning to the study itself: The study drew acute and convalescent COVID-19 samples from the United States, Italy and Spain. T cells, B-cell-depleted T cells, or PBMCs provided the cDNA or gDNA that served as material.

Generated by immunoSEQ multiplex PCR, the TCRdb table keeps only in-frame clones and is missing some. The data contain roughly 300,000 clones, roughly 83% of them seen just once; the ten biggest clones take up more than 1.1%. With 6 bases clipped from V and 8 bases from J, the junction kept 12 bases outside the gene matches. Germline CDR1 reads MNHEY; CDR2 reads SMNVEV (reference sequence). CDR3 length: 14 residues. Seattle-derived patients entered the study during active infection and were followed longitudinally. This sequence was found in a human donor with COVID-19, enrolled during active disease. The donor label of this sample is uncertain. Sample: peripheral blood. This rearrangement joins TRBV27 to TRBJ1-1, with 7 bases aligning to TRBD1. The CDR3 sequence is CASSRPDLQGEAFF. CDR3 sequence (DNA): TGTGCCAGCAGCCGACCGGACCTACAGGGGGAAGCTTTCTTT.